This T cell receptor beta chain derives from a study of cytomegalovirus exposure and HLA in healthy donors. On the study more broadly: It was reported in a later analysis that the 120 validation repertoires used the same platform as the 500 to 700 first-cohort repertoires.

The CDR3 has 14 amino acids. The V end lost 5 bases, the J end lost 4 bases, and 14 bases lay between the germline ends. CDR1 SEHNR and CDR2 FQNEAQ come from the germline V gene (reference sequence). With regard to this clone: Its target is not known.

Study conclusions and caveats: Despite most TCR sequences being rare, some public TCRs occurred in many donors. Associated with cytomegalovirus, according to the listing, were around 170 TCR beta chains.

The method was immunoSEQ multiplex PCR; TCRdb's version includes in-frame clones alone and lacks a portion of them. The repertoire holds approximately 98,000 clones, with approximately 96% as singletons. The J gene is TRBJ2-5, the V gene TRBV7-9, with D unclear. The sequencing input was PBMCs. This TCR was recovered from a woman aged 18 to 35 in good health and CMV-seronegative. The CDR3 bases are TGTGCCAGCAGCCCACCCCAGGTTCGAGAGACCCAGTACTTC. Its translation is CASSPPQVRETQYF.